This T cell receptor beta chain was retrieved from a study of blood T cell repertoires in COVID-19. Looking at the study overall: Acute-phase and convalescent COVID-19 samples originated in the United States, Italy and Spain. T cells, B-cell-depleted T cells, or PBMCs supplied cDNA or gDNA.

In the study's own analysis: Nucleated cell number was recorded as an estimate derived from reference gene primer amplification. The protocol was immunoSEQ multiplex PCR, while the TCRdb copy is restricted to in-frame clones and leaves out a portion. The V and J calls and clone size come from that table; D and trimming were worked out from the DNA. The table lists 100,000 to 140,000 clones, approximately 88% of them singletons. The CDR3 covers 17 residues. Trimming shortened V by 0 bases and J by 0 bases, and 11 bases separated the two germline ends. CDR1 LGHDT and CDR2 YNNKEL come from the germline V gene (reference sequence). This clone was seen once.

The specimen was peripheral blood. This clonotype was obtained from a man aged 45 to 65 with active or convalescent COVID-19. The chain couples TRBV3-1 (or the pseudogene TRBV3-2) to TRBJ1-4, with D possibly matching TRBD1 (5 bases). The CDR3 region is CASSQDQGLATNEKLFF. CDR3 nucleotide sequence: TGTGCCAGCAGCCAAGATCAGGGCCTTGCAACTAATGAAAAACTGTTTTTT.